The source of this T cell receptor (beta chain) is a study of blood T cell repertoires in COVID-19. Overall study: Material from acute and convalescent COVID-19 was sourced from the United States, Italy and Spain. The analysed material was cDNA or gDNA that came from T cells, B-cell-depleted T cells, or PBMCs.

Authors' processing steps: The assay estimated nucleated cells by amplifying reference gene primers. Using immunoSEQ multiplex PCR, the repertoire was profiled, and TCRdb retains in-frame clones only, with some absent. The V and J calls and clone size were taken over from that table, and D and trimming were inferred from the DNA. The data show about 72,000 clones, with more than 75% seen just once and around 20% held by the top ten. This CDR3 spans 13 amino acids. CDR1 and CDR2 from the germline V gene are SGDLS and YYNGEE. V was pared by 4 bases and J by 1 base, with 1 base of the junction left unmatched.

Input material: peripheral blood. The chain combines TRBV9 with TRBJ1-1, with TRBD1 matching over 7 bases. The source of this sequence is a human donor in a cohort sampled during active COVID-19. The CDR3 is CASSWTGNTEAFF. DNA for the CDR3: TGTGCCAGCAGCTGGACAGGGAACACTGAAGCTTTCTTT.